The clone carrying this TCR beta chain came up once. This record comes from a study of blood T cell repertoires in COVID-19. Study-wide context: Acute and convalescent COVID-19 samples came from the United States, Italy and Spain. Sample material is recorded as cDNA or gDNA derived from T cells, B-cell-depleted T cells, or PBMCs.

As originally analysed: Estimation of nucleated cell counts relied on the amplification of reference gene primers. Profiled with immunoSEQ multiplex PCR; TCRdb holds only in-frame clones, not every one. V and J calls and clone size come straight from that table; D and trimming were deduced from the DNA. The sample carries roughly 53,000 clones, approximately 80% recorded once. The length of the CDR3 is 15 residues. The germline V gene encodes CDR1 SGHAT and CDR2 FQDESV (reference sequence). Trimming removed 1 base at V and 3 bases at J, with 10 bases between. Sequencing was carried out using peripheral blood. The rearrangement joins TRBV11-1 to TRBJ2-1, with D perhaps matching TRBD2 (6 bases). This receptor was obtained from a man over 45 with active or convalescent COVID-19. This chain's CDR3 is CASSLGAGNYNEQFF. CDR3 sequence (DNA): TGTGCCAGCAGCTTAGGCGCGGGGAACTACAATGAGCAGTTCTTC.